Described below is a single TCR beta chain sequence and its context. The antigen it recognizes is unknown. Per-base quality was not reported, and no clone a single base away is much larger than it. These data are taken from a study of T cells after yellow fever vaccination (dated by TCRdb to about 2019). For context, the study as a whole: Libraries from fractions with low cell numbers were prepared with the SMART-Seq v4 Ultra Low Input RNA kit. To follow T-cell clones before and after both primary and booster YFV17D yellow fever vaccination, bulk TCR alpha and beta repertoires underwent longitudinal sequencing. The cohort comprised two healthy male donors, one aged 18 to 29 and one aged 30 to 40 years. Blood samples were taken at several timepoints before and after primary and secondary immunization, and bulk PBMC replicates and cell subsets were isolated.

The study at large found these results: Computational filtering was required because FACS-sorted repertoires could contain abundant contaminating clonotypes from the bulk population. A small fraction of clonotypes showed up in both the CD4 and CD8 compartments, probably as a result of convergent recombination. After the booster, most clones that had expanded after primary vaccination were detected again (approximately 95% of CD4 and around nine tenths of CD8), suggesting broad maintenance of memory. Because the study included only a couple of donors, the extent to which the findings can be generalized is limited. The secondary T-cell response was weaker than the primary response but faster, peaking on day 5 instead of day 15.

Instrument on record: Illumina NovaSeq 6000. Synthesis of TCR cDNA relied on 5'RACE template switching, a step that introduced a universal primer site along with unique molecular identifiers. cDNA synthesis was primed from both the TCR alpha and TCR beta constant segments. Libraries were amplified in two PCR steps, with sample barcodes and sequencing adapters added in the second step. Sequencing of the libraries was done on either Illumina HiSeq 2500 (2x100 bp) or NovaSeq (2x150 bp). The study's own analysis went as follows. Demultiplexing of reads and collapsing into UMI consensus sequences were performed with MIGEC, and V(D)J alignment was carried out with MiXCR. Vaccine-responding clonotypes were identified with edgeR using replicate PBMC samples, with FDR below 0.01 and a log2 fold change above 5 up to day 15 being required. Each bulk clonotype received a CD4 or CD8 identity based on whether the sequenced CD4 or CD8 repertoire contained that clonotype at higher abundance. The raw public reads went through TCRdb reprocessing: fastp at Q25, MiXCR clone calling, in-frame beta chains kept. For every CDR3 protein sequence, its rows merge into one entry that carries the most common genes and DNA. TCRdb's processing, not the authors', yielded these V and J calls. The sample yields some 200,000 distinct CDR3 sequences; approximately 3.3% were counted once. The ten top clones hold roughly 3% of the sample.

The treatment or condition label on this specimen signifies: live attenuated yellow fever vaccine strain. A standard Ficoll-Paque protocol was used to isolate PBMCs from peripheral blood. Dynabeads CD4 and CD8 positive selection kits were used to isolate the CD4 and CD8 T-cell fractions. TriZol was used to extract RNA from bulk PBMCs, CD4 and CD8 fractions, and dextramer-positive and dextramer-negative fractions. From V the trimming removes 0 bases and from J it removes 2 bases, while the gene matches leave 5 bases of the junction unaccounted for. Including the terminal cysteine and phenylalanine, the CDR3 comprises 16 residues. CDR3 DNA only is kept here, 48 bases in frame from base 1. The germline V gene sets CDR1 to SGHRS and CDR2 to YFSETQ.

The sample in question was CD4+ T cells sorted from PBMCs, obtained 10 days after the yellow fever booster vaccination. The sequence came from a man younger than 35 who received the YFV17D yellow fever vaccine. This receptor chain uses TRBV5-1 and TRBJ2-5, with 9 bases aligning to TRBD2. CDR3 sequence: CASSLGVSGGQETQYF. In nucleotide form, the sequence is TGCGCCAGCAGCTTGGGGGTTAGCGGGGGACAAGAGACCCAGTACTTC.